This T cell receptor beta chain was observed in a study of blood T cell repertoires in COVID-19. Study context: The United States, Italy and Spain were the sources of the acute and convalescent COVID-19 samples.

In the authors' methods: For nucleated cells, counts were estimated from reference gene primer amplification. Repertoires were generated with immunoSEQ multiplex PCR, while TCRdb's copy carries only in-frame clones and drops some. D and trimming come from the DNA, and the V and J calls and clone size come from that table. Of under 75,000 clones listed, around 87% are singletons. From germline, CDR1 is SQVTM and CDR2 ANQGSEA. V shed 5 bases and J shed 0 bases, with 11 bases lying between them. The CDR3 contains 14 residues. The sample comprised peripheral blood. The J gene is TRBJ1-3, the V gene TRBV29-1, with D unclear. The clonotype originates from a woman under 30 with acute or convalescent COVID-19. CDR3 in amino acids: CSVIQKNSGNTIYF. In DNA form, the CDR3 reads TGCAGCGTTATACAGAAGAACTCTGGAAACACCATATATTTT.